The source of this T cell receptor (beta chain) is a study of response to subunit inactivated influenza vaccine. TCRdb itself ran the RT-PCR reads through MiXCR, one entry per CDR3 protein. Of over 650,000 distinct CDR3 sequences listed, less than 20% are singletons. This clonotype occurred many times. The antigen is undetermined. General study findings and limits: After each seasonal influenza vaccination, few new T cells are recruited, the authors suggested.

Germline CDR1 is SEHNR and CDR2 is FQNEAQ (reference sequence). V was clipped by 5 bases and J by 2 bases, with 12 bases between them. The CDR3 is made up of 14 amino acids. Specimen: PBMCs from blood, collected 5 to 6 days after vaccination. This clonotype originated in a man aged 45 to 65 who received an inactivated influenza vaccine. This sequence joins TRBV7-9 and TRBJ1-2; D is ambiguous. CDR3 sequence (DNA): TGTGCCAGCAGCCGCGCCGCGCTAAACTATGGCTACACCTTC. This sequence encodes CASSRAALNYGYTF.